A single sample is the source of the 18 T cell receptor beta chains below, sequenced in a study of CD8 T cells in ankylosing spondylitis. One entry per CDR3 protein results from TCRdb running MiXCR on the 5' RACE reads. The sample has 250,000 to 400,000 distinct CDR3 sequences, 11% seen once. The sample was blood, either unsorted or a sorted T cell fraction (not recorded which). The receptors here all came from a female donor with ankylosing spondylitis or in good health (not recorded which).

The sample holds many counts of this clonotype. The V gene is TRBV15, the J gene TRBJ2-3, with D tentatively TRBD2 (5 bases). The V gene lost 1 base and the J gene lost 0 bases, with 5 bases spanning the gap. The CDR3 has 14 residues. Germline CDR1 LNHNV, CDR2 YYDKDF (reference sequence). The CDR3 sequence: CATSRAGSTDTQYF. For the CDR3, the DNA is TGTGCCACCAGCAGAGCGGGGAGCACAGATACGCAGTATTTT.

The chain links TRBV6-5 to TRBJ2-2; D remains ambiguous. The CDR3 has 16 residues. The V end was cut by 7 bases, the J end by 6 bases, with 21 bases between. CDR1 is MNHEY, CDR2 SVGAGI, per germline. CDR3 coding DNA: TGTGCCAGCAATTGGGTGGTGGGGTGGGCAGCCGGGGAGCTGTTTTTT. Translated, it gives CASNWVVGWAAGELFF.

This clonotype was recorded at least ten times. This chain connects TRBV20-1 to TRBJ2-3; 8 bases are a match to TRBD2. The germline V gene encodes CDR1 DFQATT and CDR2 SNEGSKA (reference sequence). This CDR3 region has 15 residues. Trimming removed 4 bases from V and 0 bases from J; junction bases left unmatched: 6. The CDR3 bases are TGCAGTGCTACCCGGGAGGGACTAAGCACAGATACGCAGTATTTT. Protein: CSATREGLSTDTQYF.

This clonotype was seen ten or more times. The chain is built from TRBV4-2 and TRBJ2-7; TRBD2 matches 7 bases. The CDR3 totals 14 residues. Germline V CDR1 and CDR2: LGHNA, YNFKEQ. The ends lost 1 base at V and 6 bases at J; junction bases unmatched: 6. CDR3 sequence: CASSQARGGPEQYF. CDR3 nucleotide sequence: TGTGCCAGCAGCCAAGCCCGGGGAGGGCCCGAGCAGTACTTC.

In this sample, this clonotype turned up many times. CDR3 residues: CSAMTASGEGYNEQFF. The DNA of the CDR3 is TGCAGTGCGATGACCGCTAGCGGGGAGGGGTACAATGAGCAGTTCTTC. The chain has TRBV20-1 and TRBJ2-1; TRBD2 agrees at 9 bases. The length of the CDR3 is 16 residues. Looked up from germline, CDR1 is DFQATT and CDR2 is SNEGSKA (reference sequence). V dropped 6 bases and J dropped 4; count of bases not matched to a gene: 13.

In this sample, this clonotype turned up a few times. This chain connects TRBV20-1 to TRBJ1-3; TRBD1 matches at 9 bases. V dropped 4 bases and J dropped 0; count of bases not matched to a gene: 4. CDR3 size: 15 residues. Looked up from germline, CDR1 is DFQATT and CDR2 is SNEGSKA (reference sequence). CDR3 in DNA: TGCAGTGCTATACAGGGGGCGAACTCTGGAAACACCATATATTTT. Its protein product is CSAIQGANSGNTIYF.

This clonotype was observed a few times. The chain employs TRBV20-1 and TRBJ1-1; 12 nucleotides agree with TRBD1. CDR3 length: 18 residues. Germline CDR1 reads DFQATT; CDR2 reads SNEGSKA (reference sequence). The ends lost 2 bases at V and 7 bases at J; junction bases unmatched: 17. CDR3 in amino acids: CSARLGTGGVRSYGEAFF. The CDR3 DNA reads as TGCAGTGCTAGATTGGGGACAGGGGGCGTTCGGTCCTACGGTGAAGCTTTCTTT.

In its sample, this clonotype was seen many times. V is TRBV20-1 and J is TRBJ2-1; no firm D call. V was trimmed by 0 bases and J by 2 bases, leaving 8 bases between them. CDR1 DFQATT and CDR2 SNEGSKA come from the germline V gene (reference sequence). The CDR3 is 14 amino acids. In nucleotides, the CDR3 is TGCAGTGCTAGAGATCTGGGTACCTACAATGAGCAGTTCTTC. Translation: CSARDLGTYNEQFF.

V and J are TRBV10-3 and TRBJ2-1; the D is unclear. CDR1 and CDR2 from the germline V gene are ENHRY and SYGVKD. Trimming pared 0 bases from V and 4 bases from J, leaving 4 bases between. The CDR3 has 13 residues. The CDR3 loop is CAISESRYNEQFF. DNA of the CDR3: TGTGCCATCAGTGAGTCGAGGTACAATGAGCAGTTCTTC.

This clonotype was observed at least ten times. V gene TRBV16 combines with J gene TRBJ1-1; possibly TRBD1 for D (5 bases). CDR3 length equals 14 residues. Germline assignment: CDR1 KGHSY and CDR2 FQNENV. Trimming took 1 base from V and 5 from J, leaving 11 bases between them. Here the CDR3 reads CASSQYRSSTEAFF. In nucleotides, the CDR3 is TGTGCCAGCAGCCAATACAGGTCGAGTACTGAAGCTTTCTTT.

This clonotype has at least ten counts. The chain links TRBV24-1 to TRBJ1-2; the D is unclear. The CDR3 loop spans 12 amino acids. V shed 1 base and J shed 4 bases, with 3 bases lying between them. Germline V gene sequence: CDR1 KGHDR, CDR2 SFDVKD. This chain's CDR3 is CATSDFGYGYTF. CDR3 nucleotides: TGTGCCACCAGTGATTTCGGCTATGGCTACACCTTC.

This clonotype was observed a handful of times. The CDR3 DNA sequence: TGTGCCAGTAGTAACGTGGTGGGGTACGAGCAGTACTTC. Protein sequence: CASSNVVGYEQYF. The chain couples TRBV19 to TRBJ2-7; D remains ambiguous. The CDR3 covers 13 residues. Germline loops: CDR1 LNHDA, CDR2 SQIVND (reference sequence). V was pared by 4 bases and J by 4 bases, with 11 bases between.

This clonotype was picked up many times. V is TRBV7-6 and J is TRBJ2-3, with D possibly TRBD2 on 6 matching bases. The CDR3 runs to 16 residues. Germline values: CDR1 SGHVS, CDR2 FNYEAQ. Trimming cost V 6 bases and J 5 bases, with 21 bases left between them. The CDR3, as DNA: TGTGCCAGCAGACGAACCGGGAGAACCTTGGAAGATACGCAGTATTTT. Amino acids: CASRRTGRTLEDTQYF. The whole variable domain, remainder taken from reference TRBV7-6 and TRBJ2-3, is GAGVSQSPRYKVTKRGQDVALRCDPISGHVSLYWYRQALGQGPEFLTYFNYEAQQDKSGLPNDRFSAERPEGSISTLTIQRTEQRDSAMYRCASRRTGRTLEDTQYFGPGTRLTVL.

This clonotype was picked up a small number of times. This chain connects TRBV7-9 to TRBJ2-3; a weak D match, TRBD2 (6 bases). Trimming took off 3 bases at V and 2 bases at J, with 15 bases between the two ends. Per germline, CDR1 SEHNR and CDR2 FQNEAQ (reference sequence). The CDR3 consists of 16 residues. The CDR3 DNA sequence: TGTGCCAGCAGCTTGGACCGGGACTGGTACACAGATACGCAGTATTTT. This gives the protein CASSLDRDWYTDTQYF. Full variable domain (remainder filled in from reference TRBV7-9 and TRBJ2-3): DTGVSQNPRHKITKRGQNVTFRCDPISEHNRLYWYRQTLGQGPEFLTYFQNEAQLEKSRLLSDRFSAERPKGSFSTLEIQRTEQGDSAMYLCASSLDRDWYTDTQYFGPGTRLTVL.

This clonotype occurred a few times. This chain connects TRBV9 to TRBJ1-2, with TRBD1 as a possible D gene (6 bases). With 3 bases removed from V and 4 bases from J, the gap between germline ends came to 19 bases. The length of the CDR3 is 16 residues. CDR1 is SGDLS and CDR2 is YYNGEE in the germline V gene. CDR3 in amino acids: CASSAIEGGTVYGYTF. The CDR3 DNA is TGTGCCAGCAGCGCCATCGAGGGGGGGACTGTCTATGGCTACACCTTC.

There are many counts of this clonotype. The rearrangement uses TRBV20-1 and TRBJ2-1; TRBD2 agrees at 10 bases. This CDR3 region has 16 residues. Germline V gene data show CDR1 as DFQATT and CDR2 as SNEGSKA (reference sequence). V was pared by 1 base and J by 3 bases, with 6 bases of the junction left unmatched. CDR3 loop: CSARGLAGTFYNEQFF. CDR3 sequence (DNA): TGCAGTGCTAGAGGACTAGCGGGTACCTTCTACAATGAGCAGTTCTTC.

This clonotype has at least ten counts. This sequence joins TRBV10-2 and TRBJ2-2, with D hard to call. The CDR3 loop spans 11 amino acids. Germline V lookup: CDR1 WSHSY, CDR2 SAAADI. V was shortened by 4 bases and J by 8 bases, with 5 bases between the two germline ends. The CDR3 protein is CASSVEGELFF. In DNA form, the CDR3 reads TGCGCCAGCAGTGTGGAGGGGGAGCTGTTTTTT.

The CDR3 nucleotides read TGTGCCAGCTCACCCCGGGACAGGGCTATCCACGAGCAGTACTTC. Translating it yields CASSPRDRAIHEQYF. The chain employs TRBV18 and TRBJ2-7; 9 bases fit TRBD1. Germline CDR1 is KGHSH and CDR2 is LQKENI. This CDR3 is 15 amino acids long. V lost 3 bases to trimming and J lost 5 bases; unmatched junction nucleotides: 8.